One and the same sample provided the 19 T cell receptor beta chains below, sequenced in a study of shared clonotypes between healthy human individuals. Naive CD8 isolation took CD45RO-negative cells positively selected for CCR7 and excluded terminally differentiated effector memory CD45RA+ cells. Using immunoSEQ multiplex PCR, the repertoire was profiled, and TCRdb retains in-frame clones only, with some absent. Here the sample spans approximately 2,000,000 clones, around 93% being singletons. The source material was naive CD8+ T cells from PBMCs. The receptors here all came from a man between 18 and 29 years old in good health. Some clones in this sample may be carry-over from other donors' samples.

J is TRBJ2-3 and V is TRBV19; no clear D. V was clipped by 2 bases and J by 5 bases, with 17 bases between them. CDR3 size: 16 residues. CDR1 is LNHDA, CDR2 SQIVND, per germline (reference sequence). This CDR3 is CASSIKLPLTGDTQYF. DNA of the CDR3: TGTGCCAGTAGTATAAAACTGCCCCTGACCGGAGATACGCAGTATTTT.

The chain links TRBV7-3 to TRBJ2-7; D perhaps matches TRBD1 (5 bases). This CDR3 spans 15 amino acids. The ends were cut back, 2 bases at V and 4 bases at J, with 15 bases in the middle. Germline V gene lookup returns CDR1 SGHTA and CDR2 FQGTGA. The CDR3 sequence: CASSLGAGPGYEQYF. The CDR3 bases are TGTGCCAGCAGCTTAGGGGCAGGGCCTGGGTACGAGCAGTACTTC.

The genes are TRBV14 and TRBJ2-1; TRBD2 matches 10 bases. Looked up from germline, CDR1 is SGHDN and CDR2 is FVKESK. V lost 4 bases to trimming and J lost 5 bases; unmatched junction nucleotides: 8. The CDR3 totals 16 residues. CDR3 region: CASSPKRGLADNEQFF. The CDR3 DNA reads TGTGCCAGCAGCCCGAAGAGAGGACTAGCGGACAATGAGCAGTTCTTC.

The J gene is TRBJ2-3, the V gene TRBV6-8, with TRBD2 matching 12 bases. This CDR3 contains 15 residues. J gave up 5 bases and V 5 bases, and 5 bases lay outside the gene matches. The germline V gene has CDR1 MNHGY and CDR2 SAAAGT. CDR3 residues: CASSGLAGMVDTQYF. CDR3 DNA: TGTGCCAGCAGTGGACTAGCGGGAATGGTAGATACGCAGTATTTT.

V is TRBV23-1 and J is TRBJ2-7; the D gene is possibly TRBD2 (6 bases). TRBV23-1 is noted as an ORF with a role that remains uncertain. The CDR3 runs to 15 residues. V lost 8 bases and J 2 bases, leaving 19 bases between the germline ends. CDR3 in amino acids: CASEVGGTPTYEQYF. CDR3 DNA: TGCGCCAGCGAAGTGGGGGGAACCCCCACCTACGAGCAGTACTTC.

The chain combines TRBV10-3 with TRBJ2-1, with 11 bases matching TRBD2. Germline V CDR1 and CDR2: ENHRY, SYGVKD. The V and J ends lost 0 bases and 7 bases, in that order; junction bases with no gene match: 2. This CDR3 is 15 amino acids long. CDR3 loop: CAISESTSGINEQFF. The CDR3 DNA follows: TGTGCCATCAGTGAGTCGACTAGCGGGATTAATGAGCAGTTCTTC.

The chain carries TRBV28 and TRBJ2-7, with 9 bases matching TRBD2. The trim removed 7 bases at V and 5 bases at J, leaving 12 bases unmatched. The length of the CDR3 is 15 residues. Germline values: CDR1 MDHEN, CDR2 SYDVKM. CDR3 protein: CASTDGLAGSHEQYF. The CDR3 DNA follows: TGTGCCAGCACCGACGGCCTAGCGGGATCCCACGAGCAGTACTTC. Looking up the rest from reference TRBV28 and TRBJ2-7 gives the full variable domain: DVKVTQSSRYLVKRTGEKVFLECVQDMDHENMFWYRQDPGLGLRLIYFSYDVKMKEKGDIPEGYSVSREKKERFSLILESASTNQTSMYLCASTDGLAGSHEQYFGPGTRLTVT.

J is TRBJ1-1 and V is TRBV11-2; D remains ambiguous. Germline CDR1 SGHAT, CDR2 FQNNGV. The CDR3 loop spans 12 amino acids. V was shortened by 1 base and J by 4 bases, with 4 bases between the two germline ends. This chain's CDR3 is CASSLVITEAFF. In nucleotides, the CDR3 is TGTGCCAGCAGCTTAGTCATCACTGAAGCTTTCTTT.

V usage is TRBV4-1 and J usage is TRBJ2-1; 7 bases map to TRBD2. J was trimmed by 2 bases and V by 0 bases; bases with no gene match: 4. Germline CDR1 reads MGHRA; CDR2 reads YSYEKL. The CDR3 extends over 16 amino acids. CDR3 DNA: TGCGCCAGCAGCCAAGATGCCGCGGGGGCCTACAATGAGCAGTTCTTC. This sequence encodes CASSQDAAGAYNEQFF.

This rearrangement joins TRBV10-1 to TRBJ1-2; 9 positions agree with TRBD1. V was pared by 5 bases and J by 4 bases, with 14 bases of the junction left unmatched. This CDR3 has 17 residues. Germline lookup yields CDR1 WNHNN and CDR2 SYGVQD (reference sequence). CDR3 loop: CASSLGQGRLSSYGYTF. For the CDR3, the DNA is TGCGCCAGCAGTTTAGGACAGGGGCGCCTCTCTTCCTATGGCTACACCTTC.

The chain links TRBV7-7 to TRBJ1-1, with D unclear. The germline V gene encodes CDR1 SSHAT and CDR2 FNYEAQ (reference sequence). The germline V and J ends were trimmed by 1 base and 4 bases, with 7 bases remaining between them. The CDR3 runs 13 residues. CDR3 sequence reads: CASSLGLFTEAFF. CDR3 in DNA: TGTGCCAGCAGCTTAGGGTTATTCACTGAAGCTTTCTTT.

This clone was picked up one time. This chain connects TRBV11-2 to TRBJ2-2; possibly TRBD1 or TRBD2 for D (7 bases each). The CDR3 totals 16 residues. V lost 6 bases and J lost 8, with 22 bases in between. Germline CDR1 SGHAT, CDR2 FQNNGV. DNA of the CDR3: TGTGCCAGCAGGCCGAGGGGGCGGGAGCACCCAGGGGAGCTGTTTTTT. Translated, it gives CASRPRGREHPGELFF. The variable domain in full, with the rest retrieved from reference TRBV11-2 and TRBJ2-2, is EAGVAQSPRYKIIEKRQSVAFWCNPISGHATLYWYQQILGQGPKLLIQFQNNGVVDDSQLPKDRFSAERLKGVDSTLKIQPAKLEDSAVYLCASRPRGREHPGELFFGEGSRLTVL.

This chain uses TRBV5-1 with TRBJ2-3; either TRBD1 or TRBD2 may fit D (5 bases each). V lost 3 bases to trimming and J lost 0 bases, with 11 bases between them. CDR1 and CDR2 (germline): SGHRS, YFSETQ. The CDR3 contains 15 residues. CDR3 in amino acids: CASSWRWGSTDTQYF. The DNA for the CDR3 is TGCGCCAGCAGCTGGCGGTGGGGGAGCACAGATACGCAGTATTTT.

Details on this clone: The sample contains more than one DNA sequence encoding this CDR3. The CDR3 region has the DNA TGTGCCAGCAGCGGTGCGGGACTGGACTATGGCTACACCTTC. Protein product: CASSGAGLDYGYTF. The chain has TRBV9 and TRBJ1-2; the D gene is possibly TRBD1 (5 bases). The CDR3 length is 14 residues. V lost 3 bases to trimming and J lost 3 bases, with 12 bases between them. CDR1 and CDR2 from the germline V gene are SGDLS and YYNGEE.

The chain recombines TRBV7-9 with TRBJ2-1; no clear D. The CDR3 covers 13 residues. CDR1 and CDR2 from the germline V gene are SEHNR and FQNEAQ (reference sequence). With 2 bases removed from V and 5 bases from J, the gap between germline ends came to 7 bases. The CDR3 is CASSLRANNEQFF. CDR3 coding DNA: TGTGCCAGCAGCTTAAGGGCAAACAATGAGCAGTTCTTC.

The chain has TRBV6-5 and TRBJ1-1; 9 positions match TRBD1. Germline V gene sequence: CDR1 MNHEY, CDR2 SVGAGI. The CDR3 totals 14 residues. Losses at the gene ends were 5 bases for V and 3 bases for J; bases not matched to a gene: 4. The CDR3 protein is CASSTRTGDTEAFF. The CDR3 coding sequence is TGTGCCAGCAGTACCCGGACAGGGGACACTGAAGCTTTCTTT.

This clone appeared once. This rearrangement joins TRBV7-2 to TRBJ1-3; 9 positions agree with TRBD1. Unmatched junction bases numbered 8, after V lost 4 bases and J lost 16 bases. The germline V gene has CDR1 SGHTA and CDR2 FQGNSA. CDR3 size: 12 residues. CDR3 sequence: CASSSRQGVVYF. The CDR3 nucleotides are TGTGCCAGCAGCTCACGACAGGGGGTGGTGTATTTT.

The chain joins TRBV2 to TRBJ1-5; maybe TRBD1 (5 bases). Germline CDR1 and CDR2: SNHLY and FYNNEI. V dropped 6 bases and J dropped 4 bases, with 22 bases sitting between them. The CDR3 consists of 17 residues. CDR3 residues: CASRTSAWGRENQPQHF. The CDR3 DNA sequence: TGTGCCAGCAGGACCTCAGCATGGGGCAGAGAAAATCAGCCCCAGCATTTT.

This chain connects TRBV6-5 to TRBJ2-1; 7 bases fit TRBD2. This CDR3 contains 15 residues. The V gene's germline CDR1 is MNHEY and CDR2 SVGAGI. V trimming: 2 bases; J trimming: 7 bases; junction bases outside the gene matches: 8. This chain's CDR3 is CASSYEGGLPNEQFF. The CDR3 DNA is TGTGCCAGCAGTTACGAGGGAGGGCTTCCGAATGAGCAGTTCTTC.